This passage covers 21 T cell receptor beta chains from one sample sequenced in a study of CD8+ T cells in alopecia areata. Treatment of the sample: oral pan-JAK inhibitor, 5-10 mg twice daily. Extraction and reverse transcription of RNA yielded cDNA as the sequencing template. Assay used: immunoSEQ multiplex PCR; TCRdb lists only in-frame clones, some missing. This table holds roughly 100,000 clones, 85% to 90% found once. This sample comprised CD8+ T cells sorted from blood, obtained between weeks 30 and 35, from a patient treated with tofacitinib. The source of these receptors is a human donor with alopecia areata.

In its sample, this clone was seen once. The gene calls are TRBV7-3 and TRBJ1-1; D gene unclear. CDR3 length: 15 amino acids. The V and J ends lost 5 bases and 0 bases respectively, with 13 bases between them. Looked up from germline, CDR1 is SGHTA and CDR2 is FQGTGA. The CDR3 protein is CASSHWTQVNTEAFF. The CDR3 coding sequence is TGTGCCAGCAGCCATTGGACTCAGGTGAACACTGAAGCTTTCTTT.

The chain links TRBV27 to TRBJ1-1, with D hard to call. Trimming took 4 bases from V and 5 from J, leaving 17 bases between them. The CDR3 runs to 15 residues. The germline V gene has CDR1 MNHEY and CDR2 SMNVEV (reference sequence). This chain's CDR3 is CASSSGFGLGTEAFF. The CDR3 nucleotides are TGTGCCAGCAGTTCCGGGTTTGGCCTGGGGACTGAAGCTTTCTTT.

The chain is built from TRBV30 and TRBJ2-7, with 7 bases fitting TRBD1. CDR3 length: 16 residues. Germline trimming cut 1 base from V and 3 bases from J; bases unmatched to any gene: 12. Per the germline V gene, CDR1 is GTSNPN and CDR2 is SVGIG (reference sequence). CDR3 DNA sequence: TGTGCCTGGAGTGGGGGGCCGGGACAGCCAGACTACGAGCAGTACTTC. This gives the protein CAWSGGPGQPDYEQYF.

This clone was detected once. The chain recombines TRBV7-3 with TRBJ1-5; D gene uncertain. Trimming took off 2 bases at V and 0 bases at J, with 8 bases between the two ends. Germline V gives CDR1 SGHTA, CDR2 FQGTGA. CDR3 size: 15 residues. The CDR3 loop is CASSLDGNSNQPQHF. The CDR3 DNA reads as TGTGCCAGCAGCTTAGACGGAAATAGCAATCAGCCCCAGCATTTT.

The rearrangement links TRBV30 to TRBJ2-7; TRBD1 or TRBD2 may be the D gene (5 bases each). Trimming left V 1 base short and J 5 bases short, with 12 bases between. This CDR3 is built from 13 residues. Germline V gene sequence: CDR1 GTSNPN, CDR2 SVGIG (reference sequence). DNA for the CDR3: TGTGCCTGGAGTGGGGACCGACCCGACGAGCAGTACTTC. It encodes CAWSGDRPDEQYF.

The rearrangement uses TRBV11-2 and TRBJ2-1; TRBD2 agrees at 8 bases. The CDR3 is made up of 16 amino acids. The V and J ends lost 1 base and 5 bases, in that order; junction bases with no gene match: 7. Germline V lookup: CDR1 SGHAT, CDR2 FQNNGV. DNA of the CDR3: TGTGCCAGCAGCTTAGCGGGAGGGGTATTTAACAATGAGCAGTTCTTC. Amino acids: CASSLAGGVFNNEQFF.

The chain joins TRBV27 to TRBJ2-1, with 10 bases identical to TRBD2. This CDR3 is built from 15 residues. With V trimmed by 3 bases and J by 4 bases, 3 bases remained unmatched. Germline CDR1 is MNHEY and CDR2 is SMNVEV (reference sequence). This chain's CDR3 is CASSFSGGLYNEQFF. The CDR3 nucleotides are TGTGCCAGCAGTTTTAGCGGGGGGTTATACAATGAGCAGTTCTTC.

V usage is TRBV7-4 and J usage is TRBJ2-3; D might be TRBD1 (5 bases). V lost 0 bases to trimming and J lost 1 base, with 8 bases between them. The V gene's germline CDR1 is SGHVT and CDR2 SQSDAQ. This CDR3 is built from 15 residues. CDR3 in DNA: TGTGCCAGCAGCTTAGCGGGGCTCCGCACAGATACGCAGTATTTT. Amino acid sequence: CASSLAGLRTDTQYF.

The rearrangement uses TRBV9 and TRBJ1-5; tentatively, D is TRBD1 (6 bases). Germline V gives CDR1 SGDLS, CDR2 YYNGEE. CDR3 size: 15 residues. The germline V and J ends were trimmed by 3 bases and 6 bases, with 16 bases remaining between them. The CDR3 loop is CASSAEGGLGQPQHF. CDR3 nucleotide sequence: TGTGCCAGCAGCGCCGAGGGGGGATTGGGTCAGCCCCAGCATTTT.

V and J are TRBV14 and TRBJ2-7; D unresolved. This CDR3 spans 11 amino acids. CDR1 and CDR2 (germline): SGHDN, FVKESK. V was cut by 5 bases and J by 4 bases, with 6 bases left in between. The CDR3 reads CASSMYYEQYF. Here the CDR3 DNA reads TGTGCCAGCAGCATGTATTACGAGCAGTACTTC.

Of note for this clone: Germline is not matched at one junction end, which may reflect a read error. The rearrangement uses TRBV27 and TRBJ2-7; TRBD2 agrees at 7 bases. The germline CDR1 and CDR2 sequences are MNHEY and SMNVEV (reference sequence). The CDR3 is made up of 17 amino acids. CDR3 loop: CASSLSGAGAGLYGQYF. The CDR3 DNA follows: TGTGCCAGCAGTTTATCAGGGGCGGGAGCGGGACTTTACGGGCAGTACTTC.

CDR3 in amino acids: CASLAGPTYEQYF. For the CDR3, the DNA is TGTGCCAGCCTCGCAGGTCCAACCTACGAGCAGTACTTC. This chain connects TRBV2 to TRBJ2-7; no reliable D call. Per the germline V gene, CDR1 is SNHLY and CDR2 is FYNNEI. V gave up 8 bases and J gave up 2 bases, with 13 bases separating them. CDR3 size: 13 residues.

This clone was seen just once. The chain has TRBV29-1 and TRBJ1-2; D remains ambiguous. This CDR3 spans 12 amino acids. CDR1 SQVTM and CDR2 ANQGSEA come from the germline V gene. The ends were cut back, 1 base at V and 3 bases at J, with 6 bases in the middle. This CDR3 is CSVEAGDYGYTF. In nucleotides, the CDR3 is TGCAGCGTTGAAGCAGGCGACTATGGCTACACCTTC. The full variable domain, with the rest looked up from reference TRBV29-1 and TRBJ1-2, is SAVISQKPSRDICQRGTSLTIQCQVDSQVTMMFWYRQQPGQSLTLIATANQGSEATYESGFVIDKFPISRPNLTFSTLTVSNMSPEDSSIYLCSVEAGDYGYTFGSGTRLTVV.

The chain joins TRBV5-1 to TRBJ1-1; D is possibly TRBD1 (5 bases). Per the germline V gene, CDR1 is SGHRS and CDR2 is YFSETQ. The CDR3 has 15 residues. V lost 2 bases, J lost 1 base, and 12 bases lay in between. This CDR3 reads CASSFDSTGNTEAFF. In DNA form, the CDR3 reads TGCGCCAGCAGCTTCGACTCCACAGGGAACACTGAAGCTTTCTTT.

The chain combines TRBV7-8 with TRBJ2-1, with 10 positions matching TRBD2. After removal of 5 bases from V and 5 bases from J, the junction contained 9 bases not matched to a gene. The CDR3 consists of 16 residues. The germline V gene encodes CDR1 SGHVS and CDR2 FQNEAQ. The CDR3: CASSDSGTSADNEQFF. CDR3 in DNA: TGTGCCAGCAGCGATTCCGGGACTAGCGCTGACAATGAGCAGTTCTTC.

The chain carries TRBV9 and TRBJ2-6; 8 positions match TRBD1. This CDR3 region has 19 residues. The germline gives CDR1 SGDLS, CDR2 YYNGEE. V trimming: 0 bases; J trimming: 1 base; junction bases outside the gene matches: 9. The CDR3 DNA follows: TGTGCCAGCAGCGTAGCACGGACAGGGATAGTTTCTGGGGCCAACGTCCTGACTTTC. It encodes CASSVARTGIVSGANVLTF.

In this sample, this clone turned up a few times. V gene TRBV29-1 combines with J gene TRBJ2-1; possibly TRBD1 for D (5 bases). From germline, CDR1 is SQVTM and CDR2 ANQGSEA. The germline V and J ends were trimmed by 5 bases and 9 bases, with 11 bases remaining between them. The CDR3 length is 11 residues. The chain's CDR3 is CSVRDSPEQFF. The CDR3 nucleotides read TGCAGCGTTCGTGACAGTCCTGAGCAGTTCTTC.

The CDR3 spells CASSSPGTSGYEQYF. In DNA, the CDR3 is TGTGCCAGCAGTTCTCCCGGGACTAGCGGATACGAGCAGTACTTC. This chain joins TRBV6-6 and TRBJ2-7, with 11 bases matching TRBD2. After removal of 4 bases from V and 4 bases from J, the junction contained 6 bases not matched to a gene. From germline, CDR1 is MNHNY and CDR2 SVGAGI (reference sequence). This CDR3 region has 15 residues.

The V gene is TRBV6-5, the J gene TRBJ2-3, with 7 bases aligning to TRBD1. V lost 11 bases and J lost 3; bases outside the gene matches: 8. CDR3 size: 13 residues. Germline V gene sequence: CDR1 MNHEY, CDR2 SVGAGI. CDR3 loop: CAVLGTETDTQYF. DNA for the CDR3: TGTGCCGTACTCGGGACAGAAACAGATACGCAGTATTTT.

As DNA, the CDR3 is TGCAGCGTTGAGCAGGGAGTGGGTGAGCAGTTCTTC. Translating gives CSVEQGVGEQFF. The chain links TRBV29-1 to TRBJ2-1; tentatively, D is TRBD1 or TRBD2 (5 bases each). This CDR3 is built from 12 residues. The V gene lost 3 bases and the J gene lost 9 bases, with 12 bases spanning the gap. Germline V CDR1 and CDR2: SQVTM, ANQGSEA.

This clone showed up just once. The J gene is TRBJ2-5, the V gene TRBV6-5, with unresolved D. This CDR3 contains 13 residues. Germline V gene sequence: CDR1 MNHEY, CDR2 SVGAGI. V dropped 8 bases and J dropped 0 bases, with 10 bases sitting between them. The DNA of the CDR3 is TGTGCCAGCGGATCCTTAAACCAAGAGACCCAGTACTTC. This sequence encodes CASGSLNQETQYF.